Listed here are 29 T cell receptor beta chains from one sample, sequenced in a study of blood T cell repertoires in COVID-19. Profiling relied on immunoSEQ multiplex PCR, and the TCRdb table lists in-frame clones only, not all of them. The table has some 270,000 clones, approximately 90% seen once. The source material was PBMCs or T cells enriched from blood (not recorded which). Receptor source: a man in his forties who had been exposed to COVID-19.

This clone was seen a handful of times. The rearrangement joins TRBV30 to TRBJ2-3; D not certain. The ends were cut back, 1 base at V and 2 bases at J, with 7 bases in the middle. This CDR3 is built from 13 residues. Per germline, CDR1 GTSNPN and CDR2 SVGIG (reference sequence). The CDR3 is CAWSGQATDTQYF. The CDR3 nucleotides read TGTGCCTGGAGTGGGCAGGCCACAGATACGCAGTATTTT.

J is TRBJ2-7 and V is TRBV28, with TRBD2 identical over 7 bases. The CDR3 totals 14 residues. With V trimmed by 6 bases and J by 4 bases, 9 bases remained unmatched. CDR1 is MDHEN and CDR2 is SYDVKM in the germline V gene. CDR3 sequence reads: CASRKGWGGYEQYF. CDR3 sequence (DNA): TGTGCCAGCAGAAAAGGGTGGGGAGGGTACGAGCAGTACTTC.

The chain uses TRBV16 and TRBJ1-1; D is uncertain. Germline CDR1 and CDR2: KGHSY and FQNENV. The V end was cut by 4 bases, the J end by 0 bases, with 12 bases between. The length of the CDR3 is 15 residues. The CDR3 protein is CASSPRGSLNTEAFF. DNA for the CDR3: TGTGCCAGCAGCCCCCGCGGCTCCTTGAACACTGAAGCTTTCTTT.

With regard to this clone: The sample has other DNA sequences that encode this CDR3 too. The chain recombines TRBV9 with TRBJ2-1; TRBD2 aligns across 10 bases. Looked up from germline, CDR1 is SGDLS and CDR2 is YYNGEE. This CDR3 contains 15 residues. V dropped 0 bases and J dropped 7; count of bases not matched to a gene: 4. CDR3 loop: CASSVGLAGDNEQFF. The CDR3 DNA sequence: TGTGCCAGCAGCGTAGGGCTAGCGGGAGATAATGAGCAGTTCTTC.

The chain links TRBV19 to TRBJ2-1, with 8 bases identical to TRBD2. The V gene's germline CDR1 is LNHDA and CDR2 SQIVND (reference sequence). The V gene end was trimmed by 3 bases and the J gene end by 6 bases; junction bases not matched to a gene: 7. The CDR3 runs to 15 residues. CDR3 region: CASSIGSGAFNEQFF. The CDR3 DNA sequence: TGTGCCAGTAGTATCGGTAGCGGGGCGTTCAATGAGCAGTTCTTC.

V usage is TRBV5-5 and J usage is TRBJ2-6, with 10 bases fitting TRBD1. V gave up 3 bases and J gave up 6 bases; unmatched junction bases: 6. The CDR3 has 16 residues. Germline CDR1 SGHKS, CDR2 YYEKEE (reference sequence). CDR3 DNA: TGTGCCAGCAGCTCCCGACAGGGGGCGGCGGCCAACGTCCTGACTTTC. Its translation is CASSSRQGAAANVLTF.

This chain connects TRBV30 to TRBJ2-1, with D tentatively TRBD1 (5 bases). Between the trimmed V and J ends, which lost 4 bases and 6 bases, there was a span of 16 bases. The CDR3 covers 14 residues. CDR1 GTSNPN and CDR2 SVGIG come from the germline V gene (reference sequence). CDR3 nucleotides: TGTGCCTGGACCCGAGCGACCAGGGTCAATGAGCAGTTCTTC. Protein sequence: CAWTRATRVNEQFF. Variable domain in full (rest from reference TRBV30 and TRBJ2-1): SQTIHQWPATLVQPVGSPLSLECTVEGTSNPNLYWYRQAAGRGLQLLFYSVGIGQISSEVPQNLSASRPQDRQFILSSKKLLLSDSGFYLCAWTRATRVNEQFFGPGTRLTVL.

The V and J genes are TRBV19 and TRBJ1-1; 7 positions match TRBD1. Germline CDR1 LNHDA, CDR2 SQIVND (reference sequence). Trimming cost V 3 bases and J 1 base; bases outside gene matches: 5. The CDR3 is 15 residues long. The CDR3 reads CASSIDRDGNTEAFF. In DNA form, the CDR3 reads TGTGCCAGTAGTATCGACAGGGACGGGAACACTGAAGCTTTCTTT.

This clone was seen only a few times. CDR3 residues: CASSQDEGLSGAWNTEAFF. The CDR3 bases are TGTGCCAGCAGCCAAGATGAGGGACTGTCCGGAGCGTGGAACACTGAAGCTTTCTTT. The rearrangement links TRBV3-1 (or the pseudogene TRBV3-2) to TRBJ1-1; D may be TRBD1 (5 bases). The CDR3 totals 19 residues. V was cut by 0 bases and J by 1 base, with 21 bases left in between. Germline V gene data show CDR1 as LGHDT and CDR2 as YNNKEL (reference sequence).

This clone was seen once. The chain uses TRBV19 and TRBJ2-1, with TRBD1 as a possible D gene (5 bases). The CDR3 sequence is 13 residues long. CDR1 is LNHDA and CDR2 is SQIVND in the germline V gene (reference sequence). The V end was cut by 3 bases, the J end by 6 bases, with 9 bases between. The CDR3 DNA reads TGTGCCAGTAGTATTCTAGGGGTCAATGAGCAGTTCTTC. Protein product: CASSILGVNEQFF.

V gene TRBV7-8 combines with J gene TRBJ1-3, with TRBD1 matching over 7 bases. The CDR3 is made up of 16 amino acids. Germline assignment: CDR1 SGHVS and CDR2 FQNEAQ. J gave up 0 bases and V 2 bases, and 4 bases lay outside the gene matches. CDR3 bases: TGTGCCAGCAGCTTAACGACAGGGAGCTCTGGAAACACCATATATTTT. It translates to CASSLTTGSSGNTIYF.

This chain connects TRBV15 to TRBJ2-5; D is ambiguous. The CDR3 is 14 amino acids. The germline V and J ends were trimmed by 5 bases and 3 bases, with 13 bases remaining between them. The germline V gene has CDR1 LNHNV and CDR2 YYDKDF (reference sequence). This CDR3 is CATSLRQGEETQYF. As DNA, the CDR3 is TGTGCCACCAGCCTCCGGCAAGGAGAAGAGACCCAGTACTTC. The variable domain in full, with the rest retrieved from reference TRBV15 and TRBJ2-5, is DAMVIQNPRYQVTQFGKPVTLSCSQTLNHNVMYWYQQKSSQAPKLLFHYYDKDFNNEADTPDNFQSRRPNTSFCFLDIRSPGLGDTAMYLCATSLRQGEETQYFGPGTRLLVL.

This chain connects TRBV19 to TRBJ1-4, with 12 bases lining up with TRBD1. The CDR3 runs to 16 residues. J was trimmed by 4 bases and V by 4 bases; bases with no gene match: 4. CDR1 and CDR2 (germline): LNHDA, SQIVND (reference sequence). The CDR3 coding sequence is TGTGCCAGTAGTAGGGGACAGGGGGCTAGTAATGAAAAACTGTTTTTT. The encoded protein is CASSRGQGASNEKLFF.

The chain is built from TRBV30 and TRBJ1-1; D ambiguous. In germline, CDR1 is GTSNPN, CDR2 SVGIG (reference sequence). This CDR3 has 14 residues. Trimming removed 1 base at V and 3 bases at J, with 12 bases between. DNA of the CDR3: TGTGCCTGGAGTGACTCGAGCCTATACACTGAAGCTTTCTTT. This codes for CAWSDSSLYTEAFF.

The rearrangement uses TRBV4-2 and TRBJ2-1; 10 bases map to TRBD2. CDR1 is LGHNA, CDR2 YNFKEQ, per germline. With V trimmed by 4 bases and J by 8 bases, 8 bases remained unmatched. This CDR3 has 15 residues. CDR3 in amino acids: CASSPPSGRIDEQFF. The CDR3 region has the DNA TGTGCCAGCAGCCCCCCTAGCGGGAGAATAGATGAGCAGTTCTTC.

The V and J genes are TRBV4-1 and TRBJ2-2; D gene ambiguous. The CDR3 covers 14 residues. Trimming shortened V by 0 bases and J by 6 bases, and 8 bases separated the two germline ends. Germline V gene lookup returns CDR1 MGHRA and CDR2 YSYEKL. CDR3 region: CASSQDITAGELFF. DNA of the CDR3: TGCGCCAGCAGCCAAGATATTACTGCCGGGGAGCTGTTTTTT.

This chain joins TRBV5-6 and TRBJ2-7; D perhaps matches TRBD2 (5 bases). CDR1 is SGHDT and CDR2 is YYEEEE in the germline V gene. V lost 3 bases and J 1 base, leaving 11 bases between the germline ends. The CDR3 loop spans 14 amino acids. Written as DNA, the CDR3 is TGTGCCAGCAGCTGGGGAGCCGGTTCCTACGAGCAGTACTTC. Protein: CASSWGAGSYEQYF.

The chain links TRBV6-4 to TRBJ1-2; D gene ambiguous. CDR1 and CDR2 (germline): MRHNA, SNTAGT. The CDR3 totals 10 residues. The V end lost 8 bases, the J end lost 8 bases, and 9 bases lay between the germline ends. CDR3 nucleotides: TGTGCCAGCGGGCGGGAGGGCTACACCTTC. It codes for CASGREGYTF.

The CDR3 DNA sequence: TGTGCCAGCAGTTACTCGAGAGGACAGAGTGAGACCCAGTACTTC. Residues: CASSYSRGQSETQYF. The genes are TRBV6-5 and TRBJ2-5, with D possibly matching TRBD1 (6 bases). This CDR3 region has 15 residues. Per germline, CDR1 MNHEY and CDR2 SVGAGI. V was cut by 0 bases and J by 5 bases, with 13 bases left in between.

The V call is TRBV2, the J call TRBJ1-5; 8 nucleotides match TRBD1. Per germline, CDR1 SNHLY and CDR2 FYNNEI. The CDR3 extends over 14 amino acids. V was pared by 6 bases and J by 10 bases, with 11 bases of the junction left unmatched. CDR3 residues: CASRDREFFQPQHF. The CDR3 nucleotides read TGTGCCAGCAGGGACAGGGAATTTTTTCAACCCCAGCATTTT.

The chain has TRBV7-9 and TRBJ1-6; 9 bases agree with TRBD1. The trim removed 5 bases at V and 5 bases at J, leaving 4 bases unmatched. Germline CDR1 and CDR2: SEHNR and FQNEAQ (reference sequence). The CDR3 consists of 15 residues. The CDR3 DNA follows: TGTGCCAGCAGCGAATGGACAGGGGATAATTCACCCCTCCACTTT. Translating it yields CASSEWTGDNSPLHF.

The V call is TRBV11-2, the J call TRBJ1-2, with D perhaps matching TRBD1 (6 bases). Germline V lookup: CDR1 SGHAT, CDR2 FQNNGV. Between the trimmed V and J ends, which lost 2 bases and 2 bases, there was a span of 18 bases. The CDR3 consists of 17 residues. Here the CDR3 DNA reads TGTGCCAGCAGCTTATTACGGACAGAACTCCCAAACTATGGCTACACCTTC. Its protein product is CASSLLRTELPNYGYTF.

CDR3 bases: TGTGCCAGCAGCTTAGTTTCGGGGGATCCACTCCACTTT. Encoded protein: CASSLVSGDPLHF. The J gene is TRBJ1-6, the V gene TRBV7-2, with a tentative D call TRBD1 (5 bases). Germline V lookup: CDR1 SGHTA, CDR2 FQGNSA. Trimming left V 1 base short and J 16 bases short, with 14 bases between. CDR3 length: 13 residues.

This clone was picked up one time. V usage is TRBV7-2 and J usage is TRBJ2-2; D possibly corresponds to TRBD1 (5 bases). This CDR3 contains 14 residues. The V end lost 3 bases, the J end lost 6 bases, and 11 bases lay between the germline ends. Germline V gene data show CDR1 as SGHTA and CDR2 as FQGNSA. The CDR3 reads CASSLGRASGELFF. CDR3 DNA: TGTGCCAGCAGCTTGGGCAGGGCCTCCGGGGAGCTGTTTTTT.

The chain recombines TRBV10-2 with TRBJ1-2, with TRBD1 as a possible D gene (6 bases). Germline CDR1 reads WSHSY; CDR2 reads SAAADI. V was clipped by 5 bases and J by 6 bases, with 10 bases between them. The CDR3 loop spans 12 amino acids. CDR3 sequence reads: CASSSDSNGYTF. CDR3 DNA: TGCGCCAGCAGTTCGGACAGTAATGGCTACACCTTC.

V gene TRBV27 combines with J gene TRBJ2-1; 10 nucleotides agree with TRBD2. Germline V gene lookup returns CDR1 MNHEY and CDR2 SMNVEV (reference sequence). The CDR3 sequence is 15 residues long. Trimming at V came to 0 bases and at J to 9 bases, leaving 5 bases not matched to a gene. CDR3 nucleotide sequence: TGTGCCAGCAGTTTATCAGCGGGAGGGCCCGGTGAGCAGTTCTTC. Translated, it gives CASSLSAGGPGEQFF.

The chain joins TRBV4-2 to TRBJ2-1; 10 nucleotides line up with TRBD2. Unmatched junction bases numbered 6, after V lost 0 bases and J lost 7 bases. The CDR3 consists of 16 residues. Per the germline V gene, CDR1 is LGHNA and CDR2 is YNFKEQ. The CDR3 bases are TGTGCCAGCAGCCAAGAGCCCAGCGGGAGGGAAAATGAGCAGTTCTTC. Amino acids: CASSQEPSGRENEQFF.

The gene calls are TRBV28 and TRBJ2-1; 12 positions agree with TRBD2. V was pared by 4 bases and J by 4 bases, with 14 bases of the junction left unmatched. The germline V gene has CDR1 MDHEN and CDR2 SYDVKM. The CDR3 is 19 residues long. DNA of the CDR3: TGTGCCAGCAGTTCAGGGGCTAGCGGGAGGGCCCTCGGGTACAATGAGCAGTTCTTC. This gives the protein CASSSGASGRALGYNEQFF. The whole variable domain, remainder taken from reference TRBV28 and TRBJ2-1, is DVKVTQSSRYLVKRTGEKVFLECVQDMDHENMFWYRQDPGLGLRLIYFSYDVKMKEKGDIPEGYSVSREKKERFSLILESASTNQTSMYLCASSSGASGRALGYNEQFFGPGTRLTVL.

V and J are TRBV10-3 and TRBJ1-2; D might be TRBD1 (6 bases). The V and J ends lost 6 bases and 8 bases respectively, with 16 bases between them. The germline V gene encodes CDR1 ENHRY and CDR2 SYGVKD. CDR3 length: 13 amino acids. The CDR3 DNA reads TGTGCCATCAGCCTCCAGGGGTTTGAAGGCTACACCTTC. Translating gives CAISLQGFEGYTF.